Listed below are T cell receptor beta chains from one sample, sequenced in a study of shared clonotypes between healthy human individuals. Here immunoSEQ multiplex PCR was the method, and the copy in TCRdb shows in-frame clones only, minus some. The sample contains more than 2,000,000 clones, over 85% of which appear only once. Sequencing input: naive CD4+ T cells sorted from blood. The receptors derive from a man between 18 and 35 years old in good health. Each CDR3 is given with its conserved first and last residue. A D gene is named only where the DNA matches it firmly. Only part of the rows carry a size: once, few, many, or a class if the clone is expanded.

V gene,J gene,D gene,clone size,CDR3 DNA,CDR3 protein
TRBV29-1,TRBJ1-5,TRBD1,-,TGCAGCGCGGGGACAGGGTATAATCAGCCCCAGCATTTT,CSAGTGYNQPQHF
TRBV10-3,TRBJ2-6,TRBD1,-,TGTGCCATCACTGGGACAGGGGGCTCTGGGGCCAACGTCCTGACTTTC,CAITGTGGSGANVLTF
TRBV28,TRBJ2-2,-,-,TGTGCCAGCAGCTTGGTTCGAGGACAGCTGCTGTTTTTT,CASSLVRGQLLFF
TRBV6-5,TRBJ1-5,-,-,TGTGCCAGCAGTTACGGATCTACAAATAGCAATCAGCCCCAGCATTTT,CASSYGSTNSNQPQHF
TRBV5-8,TRBJ2-5,-,-,TGTGCCAGCAGCCCCCTATTGGGGGCTCAAGAGACCCAGTACTTC,CASSPLLGAQETQYF
TRBV6-1,TRBJ1-1,-,-,TGTGCCAGCAGTGAAGGAGTGTGGCAGGGAGCGAATTTCTTT,CASSEGVWQGANFF
TRBV18,TRBJ1-1,-,-,TGTGCCAGCTCACCAGACAGCTCAGGCACTGAAGCTTTCTTT,CASSPDSSGTEAFF
TRBV27,TRBJ1-2,-,-,TGTGCCAGCAGGCTATCTGGCCTTAGGGGACCCTATGGCTACACCTTC,CASRLSGLRGPYGYTF
TRBV21-1,TRBJ2-3,-,-,TGTGCCAGCAGCCGCCAGACATTACACACAGATACGCAGTATTTT,CASSRQTLHTDTQYF
TRBV15,TRBJ2-5,-,-,TGTGCCACCAGCAGAGATCGGGGGACAGACCAAGAGACCCAGTACTTC,CATSRDRGTDQETQYF
TRBV4-3,TRBJ1-1,-,-,TGCGCCAGCAGCCAACTACAGGGAAACACTGAAGCTTTCTTT,CASSQLQGNTEAFF
TRBV6-1,TRBJ2-2,-,-,TGTGCCAGCAGAAGACGGGAGCCCATCACCGGGGAGCTGTTTTTT,CASRRREPITGELFF
TRBV19,TRBJ2-1,-,-,TGTGCCAGTAGTATTCCGGCAGGGGCCTACTTTTACAATGAGCAGTTCTTC,CASSIPAGAYFYNEQFF
TRBV2,TRBJ2-1,-,-,TGTGCCAGCAGCTTCGGACAGACGGACGGGAATGAGCAGTTCTTC,CASSFGQTDGNEQFF
TRBV11-3,TRBJ2-7,-,-,TGTGCCAGCAGCTTAGTCAGGGGGGACTCCTACGAGCAGTACTTC,CASSLVRGDSYEQYF
TRBV10-2,TRBJ1-3,-,-,TGCGCCAGCAGTGACCGGAAAGCAGGAAACACCATATATTTT,CASSDRKAGNTIYF
TRBV6-1,TRBJ2-1,TRBD2,-,TGTGCCAGCAAGAGCCTAGCGGGGGGGTACAATGAGCAGTTCTTC,CASKSLAGGYNEQFF
TRBV5-1,TRBJ2-5,-,-,TGCGCCAGCAGCTTGGAAGGGGGTCGCGAGACCCAGTACTTC,CASSLEGGRETQYF
TRBV30,TRBJ2-2,TRBD1,-,TGTGCCTGGAGTGTGGGTGGGACAGACACCGGGGAGCTGTTTTTT,CAWSVGGTDTGELFF
TRBV7-2,TRBJ2-5,-,-,TGTGCCAGCAGACGGGAGCAGTGGGAGACCCAGTACTTC,CASRREQWETQYF
TRBV4-3,TRBJ2-1,TRBD1,once,TGCGCCAGCAGCCAAGATATGACAGGGGGCAATGAGCAGTTCTTC,CASSQDMTGGNEQFF
TRBV11-2,TRBJ1-3,-,-,TGTGCCAGCAGCTTAGGTACAGCTGGAAACACCATATATTTT,CASSLGTAGNTIYF
TRBV4-2,TRBJ2-2,-,-,TGTGCCAGCGGCCTCGGGGGCGGGGAGCTGTTTTTT,CASGLGGGELFF
TRBV18,TRBJ1-4,-,-,TGTGCCAGCTCACCGACACAGGGTTCGGAAAAACTGTTTTTT,CASSPTQGSEKLFF
TRBV5-8,TRBJ1-5,-,-,TGTGCCAGCAGCTTGATGGGCGGTAGCAATCAGCCCCAGCATTTT,CASSLMGGSNQPQHF